These T cell receptor beta chains were read from a single sample in a study of response to subunit inactivated influenza vaccine. One entry per CDR3 protein, called by TCRdb with MiXCR from the RT-PCR reads. The sample carries about 500,000 distinct CDR3 sequences, approximately 15% recorded once. The sample here was CD4+ T cells sorted from PBMCs, taken around 2 years after vaccination. The source of these receptors is a man aged 45 to 75 who received an inactivated influenza vaccine. Both conserved end residues are part of each CDR3. A D gene is named only where the DNA matches it firmly. The size field is filled for only some rows; it gives once, few, many or a size class.

J gene: TRBJ1-1
V gene: TRBV5-6
clone size: -
D gene: -
CDR3 DNA: TGTGCCAGCAGCTTGTTTCGGCGGGAGAACACTGAAGCTTTCTTT
CDR3 protein: CASSLFRRENTEAFF

J gene: TRBJ2-7
V gene: TRBV14
clone size: many
D gene: -
CDR3 DNA: TGTGCCAGCAGCCGGAGGACATCCTCCTACGAGCAGTACTTC
CDR3 protein: CASSRRTSSYEQYF

J gene: TRBJ1-1
V gene: TRBV18
clone size: -
D gene: -
CDR3 DNA: TGTGCCAGCTCAATGTCCATGAACACTGAAGCTTTCTTT
CDR3 protein: CASSMSMNTEAFF

J gene: TRBJ2-3
V gene: TRBV12-3/TRBV12-4
clone size: -
D gene: -
CDR3 DNA: TGTGCCAGCAGTTTAGCACCCGGGACGCGGCAGTATTTT
CDR3 protein: CASSLAPGTRQYF

J gene: TRBJ1-4
V gene: TRBV12-3/TRBV12-4
clone size: many
D gene: -
CDR3 DNA: TGTGCCAGCATCCGGACCGGGGGTGAAAAACTGTTTTTT
CDR3 protein: CASIRTGGEKLFF

J gene: TRBJ1-1
V gene: TRBV20-1
clone size: -
D gene: -
CDR3 DNA: TGCAGTGCTAGAGATGGGGGACCCGCGGGAGGCAGGCGGGACGCTTTCTTT
CDR3 protein: CSARDGGPAGGRRDAFF

J gene: TRBJ2-1
V gene: TRBV10-3
clone size: few
D gene: TRBD2
CDR3 DNA: TGTGCCATCACCCAGCCCGGGAGGGAGAATGAGCAGTTCTTC
CDR3 protein: CAITQPGRENEQFF

J gene: TRBJ2-2
V gene: TRBV20-1
clone size: many
D gene: TRBD1
CDR3 DNA: TGCAGTGCCCCGAGGACAGGGATGGACACCGGGGAGCTGTTTTTT
CDR3 protein: CSAPRTGMDTGELFF

J gene: TRBJ1-1
V gene: TRBV20-1
clone size: few
D gene: -
CDR3 DNA: TGCAGTGCTAGGCCCACGAACACTGAAGCTTTCTTT
CDR3 protein: CSARPTNTEAFF

J gene: TRBJ2-7
V gene: TRBV10-3
clone size: -
D gene: TRBD2
CDR3 DNA: TGTGCCATCAGTGCCGGAGGTACTAGCGGTATAAGCTCCTACGAGCAGTACTTC
CDR3 protein: CAISAGGTSGISSYEQYF

J gene: TRBJ2-5
V gene: TRBV7-2
clone size: few
D gene: TRBD1
CDR3 DNA: TGTGCCAGCAGCTTAGTCACAGGGGGACGAGAGACCCAGTACTTC
CDR3 protein: CASSLVTGGRETQYF